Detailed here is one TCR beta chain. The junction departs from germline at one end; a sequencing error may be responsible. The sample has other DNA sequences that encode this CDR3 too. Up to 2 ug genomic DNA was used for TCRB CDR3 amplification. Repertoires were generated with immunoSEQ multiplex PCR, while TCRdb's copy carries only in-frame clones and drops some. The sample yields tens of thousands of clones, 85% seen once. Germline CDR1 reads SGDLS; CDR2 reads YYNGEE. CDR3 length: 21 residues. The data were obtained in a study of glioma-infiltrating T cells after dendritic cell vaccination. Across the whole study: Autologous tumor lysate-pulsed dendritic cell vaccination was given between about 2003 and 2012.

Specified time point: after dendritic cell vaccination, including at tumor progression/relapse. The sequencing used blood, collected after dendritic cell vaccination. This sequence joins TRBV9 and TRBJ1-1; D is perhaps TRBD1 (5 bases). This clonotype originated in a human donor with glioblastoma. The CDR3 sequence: CASSVGVGGGTPHSKNTEAFF. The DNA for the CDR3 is TGTGCCAGCAGTGTAGGGGTGGGTGGGGGGACCCCCCATTCTAAGAACACTGAAGCTTTCTTT.